This paragraph reports one T cell receptor (beta chain). Its antigen is as yet unknown. The record originates from a study of T cell repertoires in cytomegalovirus infection. Study outcomes and limitations: In two of eight donors, the top clonotype was HLA-C-restricted CMV-specific.

The length of the CDR3 is 15 residues. The J segment lost 6 bases and the V segment lost 3 bases, leaving 7 bases of the junction unmatched. TCRdb redid the calling of the reads with MiXCR, one entry per CDR3 protein. The data contain 400,000 or so distinct CDR3 sequences, approximately 31% of them singletons. The TCR sequence derives from a human donor in good health (CMV status not recorded). Some clones in this sample may be carry-over from other donors' samples. The chain has TRBV12-3 or TRBV12-4 and TRBJ2-3; 9 bases map to TRBD2. Sequenced sample: PBMCs. The CDR3 is CASSFLRGGRDTQYF. CDR3 in DNA: TGTGCCAGCAGTTTCCTGCGGGGGGGCAGGGATACGCAGTATTTT.